This is a list of T cell receptor beta chains from one sample in a study of blood T cell repertoires in COVID-19. Assay: immunoSEQ multiplex PCR; the TCRdb copy retains only in-frame clones and omits some. The sample has roughly 230,000 clones; roughly 81% are singletons. Sequenced sample: peripheral blood. The receptors were sampled from a man in his forties or fifties with acute or convalescent COVID-19. Both conserved end residues are part of each CDR3. A D gene is named only where the DNA matches it firmly. Clone size is not always given. Where it is, it says once, few, many or a class for expanded clones.

d_call	v_call	j_call	clone_size	cdr3_nt	cdr3_aa
TRBD2	TRBV15	TRBJ2-1	.	TGTGCCACCAGCGGTAGCGGGGGGGTCTACAATGAGCAGTTCTTC	CATSGSGGVYNEQFF
TRBD1	TRBV2	TRBJ2-1	few	TGTGCCAGCAGTCCGGGACAGGGGTTTTACAATGAGCAGTTCTTC	CASSPGQGFYNEQFF
.	TRBV29-1	TRBJ1-1	few	TGCAGCGTCGCAACAGGTAACACTGAAGCTTTCTTT	CSVATGNTEAFF
TRBD1	TRBV28	TRBJ1-1	once	TGTGCCAGCAGTTTAATTTCAGGGGGCCGCACTGAAGCTTTCTTT	CASSLISGGRTEAFF
.	TRBV7-9	TRBJ2-2	.	TGTGCCAGCAGCCCAAGACAAGGAAGCTTCACCGGGGAGCTGTTTTTT	CASSPRQGSFTGELFF
.	TRBV7-8	TRBJ1-6	.	TGTGCCAGCAGCTTACCCCCAAAAGGGCAGGGGAATTCACCCCTCCACTTT	CASSLPPKGQGNSPLHF
TRBD2	TRBV5-4	TRBJ2-7	.	TGTGCCAGCAGCCGGGGAGGGGCCTACGAGCAGTACTTC	CASSRGGAYEQYF
.	TRBV4-2	TRBJ2-4	few	TGTGCCAGCAGCCAAGGGGAGACAAACATTCAGTACTTC	CASSQGETNIQYF
TRBD1	TRBV5-3	TRBJ2-6	.	TGTGCCAGAAGCTTTGCTCCGGACAGGTCCCCCTCTGGGGCCAACGTCCTGACTTTC	CARSFAPDRSPSGANVLTF
.	TRBV7-2	TRBJ2-2	.	TGTGCCAGCAGCTTAGTCCCCAGGGGTCGCACCGGGGAGCTGTTTTTT	CASSLVPRGRTGELFF
.	TRBV11-3	TRBJ1-1	.	TGTGCCAGCAGCCCTGGACCGGGGGGAGCTTTCTTT	CASSPGPGGAFF
.	TRBV5-1	TRBJ2-3	.	TGCGCCAGCAGCTTTTTCGCAGATACGCAGTATTTT	CASSFFADTQYF
TRBD1	TRBV30	TRBJ1-5	.	TGTGCCTGGAGTACGACGGCAGGGGGACAGCCCCAGCATTTT	CAWSTTAGGQPQHF
TRBD1	TRBV4-1	TRBJ1-2	.	TGCGCCAGCAGCCAAGAATGGACAGGGGAGTCTTATGGCTACACCTTC	CASSQEWTGESYGYTF
.	TRBV10-3	TRBJ2-1	.	TGTGCCATCAGTGAGCCAGAACACGGGGGGCGATGGGGTGAGCAGTTCTTC	CAISEPEHGGRWGEQFF
TRBD1	TRBV5-1	TRBJ1-1	few	TGCGCCAGCACCCCCTCGACAGGGAACTTAGAAGCTTTCTTT	CASTPSTGNLEAFF
.	TRBV9	TRBJ2-7	.	TGTGCCAGCAGCGTAGCTCCGGCAGGGTCGTCCTACGAGCAGTACTTC	CASSVAPAGSSYEQYF
TRBD1	TRBV7-9	TRBJ1-4	.	TGTGCCAGCAGCCCGACAGGGATTGGTGAAAAACTGTTTTTT	CASSPTGIGEKLFF
.	TRBV5-4	TRBJ1-2	once	TGTGCCAGCAGCTTGGGACAGGAGGAATATGGCTACACCTTC	CASSLGQEEYGYTF
TRBD1	TRBV5-6	TRBJ1-1	.	TGTGCCAGCAGCTCGGGGACAGCCACAATGAACACTGAAGCTTTCTTT	CASSSGTATMNTEAFF
TRBD2	TRBV9	TRBJ2-3	.	TGTGCCAGCAGCCCCTCTAGCGGGGGGGTGAATACGCAGTATTTT	CASSPSSGGVNTQYF
TRBD1	TRBV3-1/TRBV3-2	TRBJ2-7	.	TGTGCCAGCAGCCCTCCTGGACAGGGTGAGCAGTACTTC	CASSPPGQGEQYF
.	TRBV28	TRBJ1-6	.	TGTGCCAGCGAAGCGCGCCATTCACCCCTCCACTTT	CASEARHSPLHF
TRBD1	TRBV5-1	TRBJ1-1	.	TGCGCCAGCAGCCCATCGACAGGGTTTAACACTGAAGCTTTCTTT	CASSPSTGFNTEAFF
.	TRBV30	TRBJ2-3	few	TGTGCCTGGAGTGTACAGGGCGGCACAGATACGCAGTATTTT	CAWSVQGGTDTQYF
.	TRBV27	TRBJ2-4	.	TGTGCCAGCAGCCAGTCACGGGGAAGTGCGTCCAAAAACATTCAGTACTTC	CASSQSRGSASKNIQYF
.	TRBV9	TRBJ1-1	.	TGTGCCAGCAGCGTACTCGACAGCGTGAACACTGAAGCTTTCTTT	CASSVLDSVNTEAFF
TRBD1	TRBV5-1	TRBJ1-6	.	TGCGCCAGCAGCCCCTCCCTTAGGACAGGGTGGTCACCCCTCCACTTT	CASSPSLRTGWSPLHF
.	TRBV12-3/TRBV12-4	TRBJ1-1	.	TGTGCCAGCAGCACAGGGTCCGGCACTGAAGCTTTCTTT	CASSTGSGTEAFF
.	TRBV5-6	TRBJ1-2	.	TGTGCCAGCAGCTTGCAACAGGGAAAGGGCGGCTACACCTTC	CASSLQQGKGGYTF
.	TRBV15	TRBJ2-2	.	TGTGCCACCAGCAGAGGGAGGGAAACCCCGAGGGAGCTGTTTTTT	CATSRGRETPRELFF
.	TRBV3-1/TRBV3-2	TRBJ1-4	.	TGTGCCAGCAGCCCCCTTCGGGGGGGGCAAAAACTGTTTTTT	CASSPLRGGQKLFF
TRBD1	TRBV5-4	TRBJ1-3	.	TGTGCCAGCAGCTCCAGGGGGTCTGGAAACACCATATATTTT	CASSSRGSGNTIYF
.	TRBV5-4	TRBJ1-4	.	TGTGCCAGCAGCTTGTCTGGTTTGGGCCCGGGGGAAAAACTGTTTTTT	CASSLSGLGPGEKLFF
.	TRBV14	TRBJ2-7	.	TGTGCCAGCAGCCAAGGGACGGGGGACTACGAGCAGTACTTC	CASSQGTGDYEQYF
TRBD1	TRBV6-4	TRBJ2-7	.	TGTGCCAGCAGTGATATCGTAAAGACAGGGGGGTACTACGAGCAGTACTTC	CASSDIVKTGGYYEQYF
TRBD1	TRBV2	TRBJ1-3	.	TGTGCCAGCAGTGGTGGGACAGGGGGCTCTGGAAACACCATATATTTT	CASSGGTGGSGNTIYF
.	TRBV11-2	TRBJ1-2	.	TGTGCCAGCAGCCTTGGGACCGGGGGTCATGGCTACACCTTC	CASSLGTGGHGYTF
TRBD1	TRBV5-6	TRBJ1-2	.	TGTGCCAGCAGGTTGATGGACAGGGGGACGGATGGCTACACCTTC	CASRLMDRGTDGYTF
.	TRBV5-4	TRBJ1-1	.	TGTGCCAGCACTAGAGCTAACACAGGGAGGGACACTGAAGCTTTCTTT	CASTRANTGRDTEAFF
.	TRBV3-1/TRBV3-2	TRBJ1-2	once	TGTGCCAGCAGCCAAGATAGCGGCAGTTTCTATGGCTACACCTTC	CASSQDSGSFYGYTF